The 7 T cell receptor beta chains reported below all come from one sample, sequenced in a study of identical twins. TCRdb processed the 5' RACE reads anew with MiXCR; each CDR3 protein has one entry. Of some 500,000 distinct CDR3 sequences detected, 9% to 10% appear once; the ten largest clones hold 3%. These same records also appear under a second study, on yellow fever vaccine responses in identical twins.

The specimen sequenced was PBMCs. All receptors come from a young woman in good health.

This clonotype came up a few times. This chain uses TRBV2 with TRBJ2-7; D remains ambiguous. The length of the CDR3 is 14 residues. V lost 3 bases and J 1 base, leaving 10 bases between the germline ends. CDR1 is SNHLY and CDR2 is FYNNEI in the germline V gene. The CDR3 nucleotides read TGTGCCAGCAGTGATCCCCAGGAATCCTACGAGCAGTACTTC. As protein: CASSDPQESYEQYF.

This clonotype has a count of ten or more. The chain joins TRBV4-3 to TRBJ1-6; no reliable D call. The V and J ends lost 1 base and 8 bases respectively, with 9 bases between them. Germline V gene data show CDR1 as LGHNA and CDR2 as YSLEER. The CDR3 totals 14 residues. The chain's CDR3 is CASSQGTGDSPLHF. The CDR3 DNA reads TGCGCCAGCAGCCAAGGCACTGGAGATTCACCCCTCCACTTT.

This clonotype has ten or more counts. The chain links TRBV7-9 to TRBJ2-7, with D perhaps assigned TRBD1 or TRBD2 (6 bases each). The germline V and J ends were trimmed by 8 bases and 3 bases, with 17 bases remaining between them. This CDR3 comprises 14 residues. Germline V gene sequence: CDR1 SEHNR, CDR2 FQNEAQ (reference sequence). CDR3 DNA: TGTGCCAGCGGTTTGGAGGGGGGACTCTACGAGCAGTACTTC. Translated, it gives CASGLEGGLYEQYF. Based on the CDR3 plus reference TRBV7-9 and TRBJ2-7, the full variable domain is DTGVSQNPRHKITKRGQNVTFRCDPISEHNRLYWYRQTLGQGPEFLTYFQNEAQLEKSRLLSDRFSAERPKGSFSTLEIQRTEQGDSAMYLCASGLEGGLYEQYFGPGTRLTVT.

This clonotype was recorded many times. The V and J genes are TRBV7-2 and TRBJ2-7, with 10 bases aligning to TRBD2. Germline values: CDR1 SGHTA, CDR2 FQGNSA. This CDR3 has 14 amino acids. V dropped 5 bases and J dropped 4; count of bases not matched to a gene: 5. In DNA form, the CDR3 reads TGTGCCAGCAGCATTAGCGGGGGGATTTACGAGCAGTACTTC. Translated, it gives CASSISGGIYEQYF.

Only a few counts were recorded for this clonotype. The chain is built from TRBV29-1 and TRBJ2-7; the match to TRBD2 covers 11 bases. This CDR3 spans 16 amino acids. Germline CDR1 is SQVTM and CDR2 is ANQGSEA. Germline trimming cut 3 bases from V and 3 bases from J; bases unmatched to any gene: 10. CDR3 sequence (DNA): TGCAGCGTTGAGGGTTACACTAGCGGGAGTTTCTACGAGCAGTACTTC. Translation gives CSVEGYTSGSFYEQYF.

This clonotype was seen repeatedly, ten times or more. CDR3 loop: CASRLSGRGTGELFF. In DNA form, the CDR3 reads TGTGCCAGCAGGTTGAGCGGGAGGGGAACCGGGGAGCTGTTTTTT. V gene TRBV28 combines with J gene TRBJ2-2, with TRBD2 matching 10 bases. Germline assignment: CDR1 MDHEN and CDR2 SYDVKM. The length of the CDR3 is 15 residues. Trimming cost V 6 bases and J 5 bases; bases outside gene matches: 6.

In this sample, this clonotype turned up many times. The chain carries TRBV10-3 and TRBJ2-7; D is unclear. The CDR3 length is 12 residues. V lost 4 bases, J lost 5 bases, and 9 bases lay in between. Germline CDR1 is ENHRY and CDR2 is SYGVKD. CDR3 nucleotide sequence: TGTGCCATCAGTGGGGTGAACGACGAGCAGTACTTC. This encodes CAISGVNDEQYF.